What follows are 31 T cell receptor beta chains derived from one specimen sequenced in a study of T cells in women clearing cervical HPV infection. The assay was immunoSEQ multiplex PCR, and TCRdb's table has in-frame clones only and misses some. The sample table sets out more than 20,000 clones. The sample was blood buffy coat. These receptors came from a woman aged 18 to 75 with a cervical HPV16 infection that either progressed to CIN3+ or cleared (not recorded which).

Details on this clone: The CDR3 end falls 3 residues outside the read, so it is completed with the germline J gene. The genes are TRBV6-2 or TRBV6-3 and TRBJ2-5; a possible D gene is TRBD2 (6 bases). CDR1 and CDR2 from the germline V gene are MNHEY and SVGEGT. V was cut by 6 bases and J by 2 bases, with 10 bases left in between. This CDR3 is built from 13 residues. This chain's CDR3 is CASSLAPQETQYF. The part of the CDR3 DNA that was read is TGTGCCAGCAGCCTAGCGCCTCAAGAGACC.

A remark on this clone: The CDR3 end falls 3 residues outside the read, so it is completed with the germline J gene. The chain employs TRBV20-1 and TRBJ1-1; 8 nucleotides line up with TRBD1. CDR3 length: 14 amino acids. Germline V CDR1 and CDR2: DFQATT, SNEGSKA (reference sequence). The J segment lost 0 bases and the V segment lost 7 bases, leaving 7 bases of the junction unmatched. The CDR3 loop is CSVSQGELNTEAFF. The sequenced part of the CDR3 DNA is TGCAGTGTTTCACAGGGGGAATTGAACACTGAA.

On this clone: The read gets to within 3 residues of the CDR3 end, and the germline J gene fills in the rest. J is TRBJ1-4 and V is TRBV30, with no clear D. The length of the CDR3 is 13 residues. Germline V lookup: CDR1 GTSNPN, CDR2 SVGIG (reference sequence). Trimming shortened V by 1 base and J by 8 bases, and 11 bases separated the two germline ends. The chain's CDR3 is CAWSGPRKEKLFF. The CDR3 bases that were read are TGTGCCTGGAGTGGGCCTCGCAAGGAAAAA.

Points on this clone: Sequencing ends 3 residues short of the CDR3 end; the germline J gene provides the rest. The J gene is TRBJ1-2, the V gene TRBV2, with D unresolved. The germline V gene encodes CDR1 SNHLY and CDR2 FYNNEI. This CDR3 spans 16 amino acids. The part of the CDR3 DNA that was read is TGTGCCAGCAGTGAAGCGGTCGGGGTTGCGGTTGAGGTC. Translated, it gives CASSEAVGVAVEV. The whole CDR3 is CASSEAVGVAVEVYTF.

Comments on this clone: The read comes to an end 3 residues before the CDR3 does, leaving the germline J gene to fill in the end. The rearrangement joins TRBV7-9 to TRBJ2-3, with a weak D call TRBD2 (6 bases). The CDR3 is made up of 15 amino acids. Germline V lookup: CDR1 SEHNR, CDR2 FQNEAQ (reference sequence). Trimming left V 2 bases short and J 3 bases short, with 12 bases between. This CDR3 reads CASSLQGGRTDTQYF. CDR3 DNA, as far as it was read: TGTGCCAGCAGCTTACAGGGTGGGAGGACAGATACG.

As for this clone: The read ends 3 residues early relative to the CDR3; the germline J gene fills the gap. The chain is built from TRBV5-1 and TRBJ1-1; D is perhaps TRBD1 (6 bases). Germline V gives CDR1 SGHRS, CDR2 YFSETQ. The CDR3 extends over 12 amino acids. V lost 9 bases and J lost 2, with 11 bases in between. This CDR3 reads CATRTENTEAFF. CDR3 DNA, as far as it was read: TGCGCCACTAGGACAGAAAACACTGAA.

Turning to this clone: The read is 3 residues too short to cover the CDR3 end, so that end is filled in from the germline J gene. The chain employs TRBV6-4 and TRBJ1-6; D gene uncertain. The CDR3 is 15 amino acids. V gave up 6 bases and J gave up 4 bases, with 13 bases separating them. From germline, CDR1 is MRHNA and CDR2 SNTAGT. The part of the CDR3 DNA that was read is TGTGCCAGCAGCCCCCACGGCGGGTATAATTCACCC. Its protein product is CASSPHGGYNSP. The full CDR3 reads CASSPHGGYNSPLHF.

About this clone itself: Read data end 3 residues before the CDR3 end; the end is taken from the germline J gene. V and J are TRBV4-2 and TRBJ1-2; TRBD1 is a possible D gene (6 bases). Trimming shortened V by 2 bases and J by 2 bases, and 15 bases separated the two germline ends. CDR1 and CDR2 from the germline V gene are LGHNA and YNFKEQ. This CDR3 region has 16 residues. The part of the CDR3 DNA that was read is TGTGCCAGCAGCCAATGGGGGCTAGGCGAGAACTATGGC. Translating it yields CASSQWGLGENYG. The CDR3, in full, reads CASSQWGLGENYGYTF.

Concerning this clone itself: The CDR3 is cut off 3 residues early in the read; its end comes from the germline J gene. This sequence joins TRBV7-6 and TRBJ1-2, with TRBD1 matching over 9 bases. Germline V gene lookup returns CDR1 SGHVS and CDR2 FNYEAQ. This CDR3 comprises 15 residues. This CDR3 is CASSLDRGRTDTYTF. CDR3 DNA (partial): TGTGCCAGCAGCTTAGACAGGGGGCGTACAGATACC.

With respect to this clone: Read data end 3 residues before the CDR3 end; the end is taken from the germline J gene. The chain couples TRBV7-9 to TRBJ2-3; 8 bases fit TRBD1. Germline trimming cut 8 bases from V and 4 bases from J; bases unmatched to any gene: 5. In germline, CDR1 is SEHNR, CDR2 FQNEAQ (reference sequence). This CDR3 spans 13 amino acids. The covered CDR3 bases are TGTGCCAGCCTCAGGGGGCGCCCAGATACG. Translating gives CASLRGRPDT. The whole CDR3 protein is CASLRGRPDTQYF.

On this clone itself: The CDR3 end is not reached by the read, which stops 3 residues before it; the germline J gene fills it in. V gene TRBV19 combines with J gene TRBJ1-4, with 7 bases aligning to TRBD1. CDR3 size: 16 residues. Trimming took 5 bases from V and 4 from J; bases not matched to a gene: 10. The germline gives CDR1 LNHDA, CDR2 SQIVND (reference sequence). The CDR3 here is CASSPQQGSGNEKLFF. The CDR3 DNA, read in part, is TGTGCCAGTAGTCCTCAACAGGGGTCGGGTAATGAAAAA.

For this clone: From the germline J gene comes the end of the CDR3, since the read stops 3 residues before it. The chain is built from TRBV7-6 and TRBJ1-2, with D perhaps matching TRBD1 (5 bases). This CDR3 has 16 residues. The germline CDR1 and CDR2 sequences are SGHVS and FNYEAQ. The CDR3 protein is CASSFASGASTDTYTF. CDR3 DNA (partial): TGTGCCAGCAGCTTCGCTAGCGGGGCGAGCACAGATACC.

To note about this clone: With the read ending 3 residues before the CDR3 end, the germline J gene is used to fill in that end. The chain is built from TRBV7-3 and TRBJ1-1; D perhaps matches TRBD1 (5 bases). This CDR3 has 12 amino acids. Trimming cost V 5 bases and J 7 bases, with 11 bases left between them. The V gene's germline CDR1 is SGHTA and CDR2 FQGTGA. CDR3 region: CASSLQGGEAFF. The sequenced CDR3 bases are TGTGCCAGCAGCCTGCAGGGTGGTGAA.

Points on this clone: The read ends 3 residues early relative to the CDR3; the germline J gene fills the gap. The chain uses TRBV30 and TRBJ1-4; maybe TRBD1 (5 bases). The CDR3 has 13 residues. Looked up from germline, CDR1 is GTSNPN and CDR2 is SVGIG (reference sequence). V lost 5 bases, J lost 3 bases, and 10 bases lay in between. CDR3 bases read: TGTGCCTGGGGCGGGGGTCCTAATGAAAAA. This sequence encodes CAWGGGPNEK. The CDR3 reads in full as CAWGGGPNEKLFF.

In the case of this clone: The sequence runs out 3 residues before the end of the CDR3; the remainder is reconstructed from the germline J gene. This chain links TRBV5-1 with TRBJ1-2; D unclear. The ends were cut back, 0 bases at V and 4 bases at J, with 4 bases in the middle. CDR1 SGHRS and CDR2 YFSETQ come from the germline V gene. This CDR3 region has 12 residues. CDR3 sequence reads: CASSLASYGYTF. The sequenced part of the CDR3 DNA is TGCGCCAGCAGCTTGGCCAGCTATGGC.

A remark on this clone: The CDR3 is cut off 3 residues early in the read; its end comes from the germline J gene. V usage is TRBV6-7 and J usage is TRBJ2-1; the D is unclear. TRBV6-7 is an ORF, with its function uncertain. Trimming left V 2 bases short and J 6 bases short, with 11 bases between. The CDR3 spans 14 residues. The CDR3 loop reads CASSYGHCSNEQFF. The DNA read from the CDR3 is TGTGCCAGCAGTTACGGGCATTGTAGCAATGAG.

Note on this clone: The observed sequence ends 3 residues before the CDR3 terminus, with the missing tail filled in from the germline J gene. This chain connects TRBV20-1 to TRBJ2-1; 7 bases match TRBD1. The germline V gene encodes CDR1 DFQATT and CDR2 SNEGSKA (reference sequence). This CDR3 is built from 14 residues. Germline trimming cut 5 bases from V and 6 bases from J; bases unmatched to any gene: 10. The CDR3 protein is CSAYSRDSPNEQFF. Partial CDR3 DNA: TGCAGTGCTTACTCCCGGGACAGCCCCAATGAG.

In the case of this clone: The read comes to an end 3 residues before the CDR3 does, leaving the germline J gene to fill in the end. This sequence joins TRBV29-1 and TRBJ2-3; the D is unclear. Trimming pared 5 bases from V and 0 bases from J, leaving 9 bases between. The CDR3 contains 13 residues. The germline gives CDR1 SQVTM, CDR2 ANQGSEA. CDR3 bases read: TGCAGCGTTCCAGCGCTAAGCACAGATACG. Translation: CSVPALSTDT. The entire CDR3 sequence reads CSVPALSTDTQYF.

Remarks on this clone: The sequenced fragment ends 3 residues before the CDR3 boundary, so the rest is inferred from the germline J gene. The V call is TRBV18, the J call TRBJ1-1; a weak D match, TRBD1 (6 bases). Germline CDR1 is KGHSH and CDR2 is LQKENI. The CDR3 sequence is 14 residues long. V was shortened by 4 bases and J by 1 base, with 10 bases between the two germline ends. The chain's CDR3 is CASSRQASNTEAFF. CDR3 bases read: TGTGCCAGCTCACGACAGGCTTCGAACACTGAA.

About this clone itself: The CDR3 end falls 3 residues outside the read, so it is completed with the germline J gene. The chain recombines TRBV20-1 with TRBJ2-7, with 7 bases matching TRBD2. With 2 bases clipped from V and 4 bases from J, the junction kept 5 bases outside the gene matches. The CDR3 length is 13 residues. Per germline, CDR1 DFQATT and CDR2 SNEGSKA (reference sequence). The CDR3 sequence: CSARLAGRYEQYF. The CDR3 bases that were read are TGCAGTGCTAGATTAGCGGGCAGGTACGAG.

This clone is labeled medium-sized (0.01 to 0.1%) based on frequency. CDR3 bases read: TGTGCCAGTAGTGGGTGGGACAGCCCGCCGGTC. Protein sequence: CASSGWDSPPV. The entire CDR3 protein reads CASSGWDSPPVLTF. The gene calls are TRBV19 and TRBJ2-6, with 7 bases that match TRBD1. The read falls 3 residues short of the CDR3 end, and the missing part is taken from the germline J gene. Germline V gene lookup returns CDR1 LNHDA and CDR2 SQIVND (reference sequence). The CDR3 loop spans 14 amino acids.

About this clone itself: The CDR3 goes on 3 residues after the read ends, and that part is filled in from the germline J gene. The chain joins TRBV29-1 to TRBJ2-3; TRBD1 agrees at 8 bases. Germline-derived CDR1 and CDR2 are SQVTM and ANQGSEA. The length of the CDR3 is 15 residues. CDR3 DNA, as far as it was read: TGCAGCGAAAGGACAGGGTGGGGACACCAAGAGACG. Protein sequence: CSERTGWGHQET. The CDR3 as a whole reads CSERTGWGHQETQYF.

Of note for this clone: From the germline J gene comes the end of the CDR3, since the read stops 3 residues before it. The gene calls are TRBV19 and TRBJ1-5; the D gene is possibly TRBD1 (6 bases). Germline assignment: CDR1 LNHDA and CDR2 SQIVND (reference sequence). V gave up 5 bases and J gave up 4 bases, with 12 bases separating them. This CDR3 comprises 14 residues. Partial CDR3 DNA: TGTGCCAGTAGTCTTGGACAGCTTAATCAGCCC. Amino acid sequence: CASSLGQLNQP. The whole CDR3 protein is CASSLGQLNQPQHF.

Comments on this clone: The read stops 3 residues short of the end of the CDR3; the missing end is completed from the germline J gene. This chain uses TRBV6-2 or TRBV6-3 with TRBJ2-7, with 8 positions matching TRBD2. CDR3 length equals 13 residues. V lost 3 bases, J lost 6 bases, and 4 bases stayed unmatched. Germline loops: CDR1 MNHEY, CDR2 SVGEGT. CDR3 DNA (partial): TGTGCCAGCAGTTATGGGCTAGCGGGCGAG. Amino acids: CASSYGLAGE. From start to end, the CDR3 is CASSYGLAGEQYF.

For this clone: Read coverage stops 3 residues before the CDR3 terminus; the germline J gene supplies the remainder. This chain joins TRBV7-2 and TRBJ2-3; weak D call: TRBD1 (6 bases). Germline CDR1 is SGHTA and CDR2 is FQGNSA. The CDR3 spans 12 residues. CDR3 sequence reads: CASSFLQGPQYF. The CDR3 bases that were read are TGTGCCAGCAGCTTTTTACAGGGACCG.

As to this clone: The observed sequence ends 3 residues before the CDR3 terminus, with the missing tail filled in from the germline J gene. The V call is TRBV9, the J call TRBJ1-2; 10 positions agree with TRBD1. Per the germline V gene, CDR1 is SGDLS and CDR2 is YYNGEE. The V segment lost 3 bases and the J segment 3 bases; nucleotides outside the gene matches: 11. This CDR3 region has 17 residues. The covered CDR3 bases are TGTGCCAGCAGCGCCCCGGGACAGGGGCGTCCAGACTATGGC. It specifies CASSAPGQGRPDYG. The full CDR3 protein is CASSAPGQGRPDYGYTF.

A remark on this clone: The read stops 3 residues short of the end of the CDR3; the missing end is completed from the germline J gene. The chain couples TRBV10-3 to TRBJ2-2; 9 bases are shared with TRBD1. This CDR3 is built from 13 residues. CDR1 is ENHRY, CDR2 SYGVKD, per germline. The chain's CDR3 is CAIQDRGSEKLFF. CDR3 DNA, as far as it was read: TGTGCCATCCAGGACAGGGGCAGTGAAAAG.

A remark on this clone: The read ends 3 residues before the CDR3 terminus; that terminus is restored from the germline J gene. This chain uses TRBV30 with TRBJ1-4, with 7 nucleotides matching TRBD1. The germline V gene encodes CDR1 GTSNPN and CDR2 SVGIG (reference sequence). J gave up 4 bases and V 8 bases, and 7 bases lay outside the gene matches. This CDR3 is 13 amino acids long. Incomplete CDR3 DNA: TGTGCCCGCCAGACAGGGTTTAATGAAAAA. Encoded protein: CARQTGFNEK. The whole CDR3 protein is CARQTGFNEKLFF.

With respect to this clone: The CDR3 is cut off 3 residues early in the read; its end comes from the germline J gene. The chain couples TRBV15 to TRBJ1-2; D gene unclear. V lost 1 base to trimming and J lost 6 bases, with 15 bases between them. The CDR3 covers 15 residues. Germline-derived CDR1 and CDR2 are LNHNV and YYDKDF (reference sequence). The DNA read from the CDR3 is TGTGCCACCAGCAGAGTTTTGATCGGGTTCGATGGC. Protein: CATSRVLIGFDG. The CDR3 in its entirety is CATSRVLIGFDGYTF.

CDR3 DNA (partial): TGTGCCAGCTCACCCGGCTTTCTGGGGGCTTACGAC. Translating it yields CASSPGFLGAYD. The full CDR3 reads CASSPGFLGAYDYTF. The chain joins TRBV18 to TRBJ1-2; possibly TRBD1 for D (6 bases). The missing CDR3 end, 3 residues past where the read stops, is filled in from the germline J gene. From germline, CDR1 is KGHSH and CDR2 LQKENI. This CDR3 region has 15 residues.

In the case of this clone: The sequence runs out 3 residues before the end of the CDR3; the remainder is reconstructed from the germline J gene. The V gene is TRBV5-6, the J gene TRBJ1-1; 7 bases map to TRBD1. With V trimmed by 2 bases and J by 0 bases, 4 bases remained unmatched. The CDR3 contains 15 residues. Germline V lookup: CDR1 SGHDT, CDR2 YYEEEE. The CDR3 is CASSFLQGMNTEAFF. CDR3 bases read: TGTGCCAGCAGCTTTCTACAGGGGATGAACACTGAA.